This is a list of T cell receptor beta chains from one sample in a study of blood T cells in healthy people across ages. MiXCR, applied by TCRdb to the 5' RACE reads, yields one record per CDR3 protein. The sample contains about 2 million distinct CDR3 sequences, less than 50% of which appear only once. Sequences were obtained from blood. These receptors originate from a woman in her 40s in good health. Both conserved end residues are part of each CDR3. The D gene is left open where the match is weak. Clone sizes are given selectively: once, few, many, or a class where the clone is expanded.

V	D	size	J	CDR3	DNA
TRBV4-3	.	.	TRBJ1-2	CASSQAGRGGNRYGYTF	TGCGCCAGCAGCCAAGCTGGCAGGGGAGGGAACCGCTATGGCTACACCTTC
TRBV5-5	TRBD2	.	TRBJ2-5	CASSLPGTSWEQYF	TGTGCCAGCAGCTTGCCCGGGACTAGCTGGGAGCAGTACTTC
TRBV29-1	.	once	TRBJ1-2	CSVEELDGASTNPYGYTF	TGCAGCGTTGAAGAACTTGACGGGGCCTCCACCAACCCCTATGGCTACACCTTC
TRBV6-5	.	.	TRBJ1-4	CASSYGSTNEKLFF	TGTGCCAGCAGTTACGGCAGCACTAATGAAAAACTGTTTTTT
TRBV20-1	.	.	TRBJ2-1	CSARHTVSSYNEQFF	TGCAGTGCTCGTCATACGGTTAGCTCCTACAATGAGCAGTTCTTC
TRBV14	.	few	TRBJ2-1	CASSQDLVKAGYNEQFF	TGTGCCAGCAGCCAAGATCTAGTGAAGGCAGGGTACAATGAGCAGTTCTTC
TRBV5-1	TRBD1	few	TRBJ2-1	CASSGTGYSEQFF	TGCGCCAGCAGCGGGACAGGATACAGCGAGCAGTTCTTC
TRBV6-5	TRBD2	.	TRBJ2-1	CASMGGEGQFF	TGTGCCAGCATGGGAGGGGAGGGACAGTTCTTC
TRBV12-3/TRBV12-4	.	.	TRBJ1-5	CASQGGGQPQHF	TGTGCCAGCCAAGGAGGGGGTCAGCCCCAGCATTTT
TRBV7-2	TRBD2	.	TRBJ2-5	CASRLAGGVPQETQYF	TGTGCCAGCAGATTAGCGGGGGGCGTCCCACAAGAGACCCAGTACTTC
TRBV29-1	TRBD2	.	TRBJ2-1	CSVAAGGVHEQSF	TGCAGCGTTGCTGCGGGGGGTGTACATGAGCAGTCCTTC
TRBV6-5	.	.	TRBJ1-1	CASSRPQGLNTEAFF	TGTGCCAGCAGCCGACCACAGGGCTTAAACACTGAAGCTTTCTTT
TRBV5-1	TRBD1	.	TRBJ2-1	CASSLTGVPSNEQFF	TGCGCCAGCAGTCTTACAGGGGTACCCTCCAATGAGCAGTTCTTC
TRBV11-2	.	.	TRBJ1-4	CASRSRATNEKLFF	TGTGCCAGCAGGAGCCGCGCGACTAATGAAAAACTGTTTTTT
TRBV7-6	.	.	TRBJ1-4	CASSSQAVEKLFF	TGTGCCAGCAGCTCCCAGGCGGTTGAAAAACTGTTTTTT
TRBV7-8	TRBD2	few	TRBJ2-3	CASSSGLAGDPDTQYF	TGTGCCAGCAGCTCCGGACTAGCGGGGGACCCAGATACGCAGTATTTT
TRBV27	TRBD2	few	TRBJ2-1	CACSSPSGGGSYNEQFF	TGTGCCTGCAGTTCCCCTAGCGGGGGTGGGTCCTACAATGAGCAGTTCTTC
TRBV9	TRBD1	.	TRBJ1-2	CASSTWDREKGGYTF	TGTGCCAGCAGCACATGGGACAGGGAAAAGGGAGGCTACACCTTC
TRBV6-2/TRBV6-3	.	.	TRBJ2-5	CASSYTRRGDNEQYF	TGTGCCAGCAGTTACACTCGCAGGGGGGACAATGAGCAGTACTTC
TRBV4-1	TRBD1	few	TRBJ2-3	CASSQLPGTALTSTDTQYF	TGCGCCAGCAGCCAGCTTCCCGGGACAGCACTTACTAGCACAGATACGCAGTATTTT
TRBV7-9	TRBD1	.	TRBJ1-2	CASSYGQAFDRYTF	TGTGCCAGCAGCTACGGACAGGCCTTTGATCGCTACACCTTC
TRBV5-1	.	.	TRBJ1-5	CASSLEGAPNQPQHF	TGCGCCAGCAGCTTGGAAGGGGCACCGAATCAGCCCCAGCATTTT
TRBV10-3	TRBD1	.	TRBJ1-6	CAISEGQGNKDSPLHF	TGTGCCATCAGTGAGGGACAGGGGAACAAGGATTCACCCCTCCACTTT
TRBV7-9	TRBD1	few	TRBJ1-2	CASGFSGQGDGYTF	TGTGCCAGCGGATTCTCGGGACAGGGCGATGGCTACACCTTC
TRBV27	.	.	TRBJ1-5	CASSLRKTSNQPQHF	TGTGCCAGCAGTTTACGGAAAACTAGCAATCAGCCCCAGCATTTT